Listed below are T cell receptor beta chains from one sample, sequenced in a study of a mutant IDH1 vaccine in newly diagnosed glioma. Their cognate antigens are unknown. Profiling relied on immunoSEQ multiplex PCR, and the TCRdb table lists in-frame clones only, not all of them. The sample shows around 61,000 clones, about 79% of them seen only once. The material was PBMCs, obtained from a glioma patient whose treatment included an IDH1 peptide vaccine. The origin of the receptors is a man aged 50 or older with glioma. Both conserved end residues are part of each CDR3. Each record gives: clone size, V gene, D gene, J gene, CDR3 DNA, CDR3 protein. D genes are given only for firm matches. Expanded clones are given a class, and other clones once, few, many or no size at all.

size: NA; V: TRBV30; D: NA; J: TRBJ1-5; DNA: TGTGCCTGGAGTGTACCTCAGGGGAAAAGCAATCAGCCCCAGCATTTT; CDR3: CAWSVPQGKSNQPQHF
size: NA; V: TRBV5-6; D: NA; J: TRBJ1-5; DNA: TGTGCCAGCAGCTACAGGGCGTCGGGGCAGCCCCAGCATTTT; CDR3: CASSYRASGQPQHF
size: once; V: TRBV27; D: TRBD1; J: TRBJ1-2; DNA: TGTGCCAGCAGTTTAGATCGGGCAGGGGGCTATGGCTACACCTTC; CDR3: CASSLDRAGGYGYTF
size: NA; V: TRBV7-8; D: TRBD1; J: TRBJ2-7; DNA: TGTGCCAGCAGCTTGGGGACAGGTCCCTACGAGCAGTACTTC; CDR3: CASSLGTGPYEQYF
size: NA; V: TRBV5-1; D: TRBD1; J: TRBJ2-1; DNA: TGCGCCAGCAGGACTGGACAGGGGGACTACAATGAGCAGTTCTTC; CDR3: CASRTGQGDYNEQFF
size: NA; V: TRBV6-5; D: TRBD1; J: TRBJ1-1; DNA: TGTGCCAGCAGTTATGATGGACAGGGGGTCCTAGCTTTCTTT; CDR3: CASSYDGQGVLAFF
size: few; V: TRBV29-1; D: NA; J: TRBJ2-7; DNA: TGCAGCGTCCGGCGGGCGGAAAGCTACGAGCAGTACTTC; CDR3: CSVRRAESYEQYF
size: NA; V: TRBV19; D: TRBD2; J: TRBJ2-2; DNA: TGTGCCAGTACCCCACTGGCGGGGGGGCAGGGCGGGGAGCTGTTTTTT; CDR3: CASTPLAGGQGGELFF
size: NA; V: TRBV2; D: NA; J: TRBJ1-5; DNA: TGTGCCAGCAGTGAAGGAGCTTCTAGCAATCAGCCCCAGCATTTT; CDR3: CASSEGASSNQPQHF
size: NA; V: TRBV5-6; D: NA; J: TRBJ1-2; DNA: TGTGCCAGCAGCTTCTCGACAGTCTATGGCTACACCTTC; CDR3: CASSFSTVYGYTF
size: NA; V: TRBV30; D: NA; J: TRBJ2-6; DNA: TGTGCCTGGAAACGATCCTCTGGGGCCAACGTCCTGACTTTC; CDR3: CAWKRSSGANVLTF
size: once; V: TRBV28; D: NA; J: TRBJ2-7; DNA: TGTGCCAGCAGTTTGATAGTCGGCGGGTCCTACGAGCAGTACTTC; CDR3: CASSLIVGGSYEQYF
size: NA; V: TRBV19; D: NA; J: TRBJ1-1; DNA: TGTGCCAGTAGTTCCGTCCTGGACATGAACACTGAAGCTTTCTTT; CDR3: CASSSVLDMNTEAFF
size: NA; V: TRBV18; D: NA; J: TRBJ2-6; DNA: TGTGCCAGCTCGCTTCAGGGCTCAGGGGCCAACGTCCTGACTTTC; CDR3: CASSLQGSGANVLTF
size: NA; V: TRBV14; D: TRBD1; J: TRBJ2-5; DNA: TGTGCCAGCAGAGGACAGGACTTGGGAGAGACCCAGTACTTC; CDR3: CASRGQDLGETQYF
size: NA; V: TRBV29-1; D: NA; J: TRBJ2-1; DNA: TGCAGCGTTGAAGATCAGGGAACCTACAATGAGCAGTTCTTC; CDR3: CSVEDQGTYNEQFF
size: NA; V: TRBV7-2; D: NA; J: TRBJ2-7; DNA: TGTGCCAGCAGCTCGGCAGGGGGGGGCTACGAGCAGTACTTC; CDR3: CASSSAGGGYEQYF
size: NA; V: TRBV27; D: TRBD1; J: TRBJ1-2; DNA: TGTGCCAGCAGCCCCTGGCGGGCAGGGGGTGGCTACACCTTC; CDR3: CASSPWRAGGGYTF
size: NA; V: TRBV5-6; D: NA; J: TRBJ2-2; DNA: TGTGCCAGCAGCTTGGAGGGCAGTGGAGTGGCCGGGGAGCTGTTTTTT; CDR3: CASSLEGSGVAGELFF
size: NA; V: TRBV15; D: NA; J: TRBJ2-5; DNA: TGTGCCACCAGCAGAGATCGAGAGACCCAGTACTTC; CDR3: CATSRDRETQYF
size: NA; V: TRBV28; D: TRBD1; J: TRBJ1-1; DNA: TGTGCCAGCATCACAGGGGGTCTCGGAGACACTGAAGCTTTCTTT; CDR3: CASITGGLGDTEAFF
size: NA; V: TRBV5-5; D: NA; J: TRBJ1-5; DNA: TGTGCCAGCAGCTTGTCAGGACAGCTTAATCAGCCCCAGCATTTT; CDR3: CASSLSGQLNQPQHF